The next 20 T cell receptor beta chains were all read from a single sample in a study of beta chain features in type 1 diabetes. The authors reverse transcribed all of the isolated RNA, so sequencing captured expressed TCRB transcripts. Only in-frame clones appear in the TCRdb table, and some are missing; sequencing was by immunoSEQ multiplex PCR. The profile covers fewer than 20,000 clones, with 45% to 55% appearing a single time and around 0.48% taken by the ten largest. The sequencing input was stem cell memory CD4+ T cells from blood. The receptors originated from a woman aged 18-30 years in good health.

The rearrangement uses TRBV6-1 and TRBJ2-3, with 8 bases identical to TRBD2. Trimming at V came to 3 bases and at J to 6 bases, leaving 5 bases not matched to a gene. Per germline, CDR1 MNHNS and CDR2 SASEGT. This CDR3 has 14 residues. Here the CDR3 DNA reads TGTGCCAGCAGTGACGGCGGGGGGCCGGATACGCAGTATTTT. It translates to CASSDGGGPDTQYF.

The chain combines TRBV11-2 with TRBJ2-3, with 10 bases matching TRBD1. V shed 6 bases and J 6 bases; nucleotides not matched to a gene: 21. Looked up from germline, CDR1 is SGHAT and CDR2 is FQNNGV. The length of the CDR3 is 19 residues. The CDR3 loop is CASRSIRKTGTGVADTQYF. DNA of the CDR3: TGTGCCAGCAGATCTATACGTAAGACCGGGACAGGGGTCGCGGATACGCAGTATTTT.

The chain employs TRBV29-1 and TRBJ1-5; 7 bases line up with TRBD1. V was clipped by 7 bases and J by 3 bases; unmatched bases: 6. Looked up from germline, CDR1 is SQVTM and CDR2 is ANQGSEA. This CDR3 comprises 13 residues. The CDR3 DNA is TGCAGCGCTAGACAGGGCCACAATCAGCCCCAGCATTTT. Amino acid sequence: CSARQGHNQPQHF.

The J gene is TRBJ2-7, the V gene TRBV6-1; D gene uncertain. V lost 2 bases to trimming and J lost 2 bases, with 7 bases between them. The CDR3 loop spans 13 amino acids. Germline V gene data show CDR1 as MNHNS and CDR2 as SASEGT. CDR3 bases: TGTGCCAGCAGTGAACAATCCCCCTACGAGCAGTACTTC. It encodes CASSEQSPYEQYF.

The chain is built from TRBV29-1 and TRBJ1-2, with a tentative D call TRBD1 (6 bases). The germline V gene encodes CDR1 SQVTM and CDR2 ANQGSEA. CDR3 length: 15 amino acids. Trimming shortened V by 3 bases and J by 5 bases, and 19 bases separated the two germline ends. For the CDR3, the DNA is TGCAGCGTTGACGGGCAGGGGACCTTCTATTATGGCTACACCTTC. This encodes CSVDGQGTFYYGYTF.

V usage is TRBV30 and J usage is TRBJ2-3, with a tentative D call TRBD2 (5 bases). CDR1 GTSNPN and CDR2 SVGIG come from the germline V gene (reference sequence). V was shortened by 4 bases and J by 2 bases, with 16 bases between the two germline ends. The CDR3 loop spans 15 amino acids. The CDR3 bases are TGTGCCTGGACCAATACGGGAACCCTCACAGATACGCAGTATTTT. It specifies CAWTNTGTLTDTQYF.

This clone was picked up a small number of times. The chain carries TRBV18 and TRBJ2-3; D unresolved. V was trimmed by 6 bases and J by 6 bases, leaving 10 bases between them. The CDR3 runs 12 residues. In germline, CDR1 is KGHSH, CDR2 LQKENI. CDR3 region: CASSLPTDTQYF. Here the CDR3 DNA reads TGTGCCAGCTCCTTACCTACCGATACGCAGTATTTT.

The V and J genes are TRBV4-1 and TRBJ2-2; D is unclear. The V gene's germline CDR1 is MGHRA and CDR2 YSYEKL. The germline V and J ends were trimmed by 1 base and 0 bases, with 6 bases remaining between them. The CDR3 covers 15 residues. The chain's CDR3 is CASSQVFSNTGELFF. CDR3 nucleotides: TGCGCCAGCAGCCAAGTATTCTCGAACACCGGGGAGCTGTTTTTT.

The V call is TRBV10-1, the J call TRBJ2-1; possible D gene TRBD1, 5 bases. The CDR3 extends over 16 amino acids. The germline CDR1 and CDR2 sequences are WNHNN and SYGVQD (reference sequence). The ends were cut back, 0 bases at V and 2 bases at J, with 11 bases in the middle. Written as DNA, the CDR3 is TGCGCCAGCAGTGAGTCGTTTGGGGCTACCTACAATGAGCAGTTCTTC. It yields the protein CASSESFGATYNEQFF.

This clone has just a few counts. V gene TRBV7-4 combines with J gene TRBJ2-7; D is possibly TRBD2 (5 bases). V was pared by 1 base and J by 1 base, with 14 bases between. The CDR3 loop spans 16 amino acids. CDR1 is SGHVT and CDR2 is SQSDAQ in the germline V gene. This CDR3 reads CASSLVERLLSYEQYF. The CDR3 DNA reads TGTGCCAGCAGCTTAGTGGAGCGGCTGCTATCCTACGAGCAGTACTTC.

On this clone itself: The final CDR3 position lacks the conserved phenylalanine or tryptophan, pointing to a likely read error. The V gene is TRBV10-3, the J gene TRBJ2-7; D might be TRBD1 (6 bases). Germline V gene sequence: CDR1 ENHRY, CDR2 SYGVKD. V was shortened by 0 bases and J by 3 bases, with 15 bases between the two germline ends. The CDR3 length is 16 residues. CDR3 nucleotide sequence: TGTGCCATCAGTGAGTCTCTTCAGGGGCTTAACTACGAGCAGTACCTC. Protein sequence: CAISESLQGLNYEQYL.

J is TRBJ1-4 and V is TRBV10-3, with 7 positions matching TRBD1. This CDR3 is built from 15 residues. Losses at the gene ends were 4 bases for V and 2 bases for J; bases not matched to a gene: 4. The germline V gene encodes CDR1 ENHRY and CDR2 SYGVKD. The CDR3 region is CAISADRATNEKLFF. CDR3 bases: TGTGCCATCAGTGCCGACAGGGCGACTAATGAAAAACTGTTTTTT.

On this clone itself: Germline and junction disagree at one end, which may indicate a read error. This sample also contains other DNA sequences that code for the same CDR3. The chain couples TRBV5-1 to TRBJ1-4, with D perhaps TRBD1 (5 bases). CDR1 is SGHRS and CDR2 is YFSETQ in the germline V gene. This CDR3 spans 13 amino acids. The CDR3 loop is CASSEQGNEKLFF. As DNA, the CDR3 is TGTGCCAGCAGCGAGCAGGGTAACGAAAAACTGTTTTTT.

This clone was recorded once. This chain connects TRBV2 to TRBJ2-5; the match to TRBD2 covers 11 bases. V gave up 6 bases and J gave up 3 bases; unmatched junction bases: 6. This CDR3 contains 15 residues. Germline CDR1 reads SNHLY; CDR2 reads FYNNEI. Written as DNA, the CDR3 is TGTGCCAGCAGCAAGATTAGCGGGGGGGAAGAGACCCAGTACTTC. Its protein is CASSKISGGEETQYF.

The chain recombines TRBV10-3 with TRBJ1-1, with D tentatively TRBD1 (6 bases). This CDR3 comprises 12 residues. Trimming removed 2 bases from V and 8 bases from J, with 9 bases in between. Per the germline V gene, CDR1 is ENHRY and CDR2 is SYGVKD. The CDR3 DNA reads TGTGCCATCAGTGAGACAGGGTCGGAAGCTTTCTTT. Its protein is CAISETGSEAFF.

Only a few counts were recorded for this clone. This chain's CDR3 is CASRRFGQLSYF. CDR3 sequence (DNA): TGTGCCAGCAGGAGGTTCGGCCAGTTATCGTACTTC. The rearrangement joins TRBV2 to TRBJ2-7; D is undetermined. From germline, CDR1 is SNHLY and CDR2 FYNNEI. CDR3 length: 12 amino acids. Trimming shortened V by 6 bases and J by 12 bases, and 18 bases separated the two germline ends.

The V and J genes are TRBV5-8 and TRBJ2-3, with 9 bases that match TRBD1. This CDR3 is built from 15 residues. The junction had 6 bases not matched to a gene; V was cut back by 3 bases and J by 4 bases. Germline CDR1 reads SGHTS; CDR2 reads YDEGEE. The CDR3: CASSSGQGIPDTQYF. In DNA, the CDR3 is TGTGCCAGCAGCTCCGGACAGGGGATTCCAGATACGCAGTATTTT.

The table lists this clone with a few counts. This sequence joins TRBV5-1 and TRBJ2-5; D perhaps matches TRBD2 (5 bases). V lost 1 base, J lost 5 bases, and 15 bases lay in between. The CDR3 length is 15 residues. Germline V CDR1 and CDR2: SGHRS, YFSETQ. The CDR3 bases are TGCGCCAGCAGCTTGTGGTCAGCCGGGGAGGAGACCCAGTACTTC. Translated: CASSLWSAGEETQYF.

The chain couples TRBV6-1 to TRBJ1-1; 8 nucleotides agree with TRBD1. Germline V lookup: CDR1 MNHNS, CDR2 SASEGT. The junction had 12 bases not matched to a gene; V was cut back by 8 bases and J by 7 bases. The CDR3 is 14 amino acids. CDR3 DNA: TGTGCCAGCTGCCCGAGCCAGGGGGCAGGTGAAGCTTTCTTT. Its translation is CASCPSQGAGEAFF.

The chain carries TRBV10-3 and TRBJ2-3; 10 nucleotides agree with TRBD2. Germline CDR1 ENHRY, CDR2 SYGVKD. This CDR3 has 13 residues. V lost 11 bases to trimming and J lost 3 bases; unmatched junction nucleotides: 5. The CDR3 here is CAASGSFTDTQYF. CDR3 in DNA: TGTGCCGCTAGCGGGAGTTTTACAGATACGCAGTATTTT.